This T cell receptor (beta chain) is from a study of blood T cell repertoires in COVID-19. The germline V gene has CDR1 LNHDA and CDR2 SQIVND (reference sequence). This CDR3 region has 15 residues. V lost 5 bases, J lost 10 bases, and 9 bases stayed unmatched. Sequencing was performed with immunoSEQ multiplex PCR; in TCRdb, only in-frame clones are kept and a portion is missing. The sample holds 150,000 to 160,000 clones, more than 85% seen once. Input material: peripheral blood. This sequence joins TRBV19 and TRBJ1-6, with 9 bases fitting TRBD1. The TCR comes from a woman in her seventies with acute or convalescent COVID-19. This chain's CDR3 is CASSFLRDRVSPLHF. CDR3 nucleotides: TGTGCCAGTAGTTTCCTCCGGGACAGGGTATCACCCCTCCACTTT.